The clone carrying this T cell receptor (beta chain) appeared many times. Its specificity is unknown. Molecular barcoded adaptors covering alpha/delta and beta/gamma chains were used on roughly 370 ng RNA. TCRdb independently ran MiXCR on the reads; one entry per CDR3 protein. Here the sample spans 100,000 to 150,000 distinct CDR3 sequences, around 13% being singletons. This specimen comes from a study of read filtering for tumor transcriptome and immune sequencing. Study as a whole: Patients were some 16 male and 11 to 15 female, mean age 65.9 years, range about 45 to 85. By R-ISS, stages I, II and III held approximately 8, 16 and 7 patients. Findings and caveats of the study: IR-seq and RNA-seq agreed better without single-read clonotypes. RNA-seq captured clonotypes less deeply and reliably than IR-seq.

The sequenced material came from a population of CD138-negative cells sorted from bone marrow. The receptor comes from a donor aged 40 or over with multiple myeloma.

The CDR3, as DNA: TGTGCCAGCTCACCACTCGGTCCAGGCACCCCTTTCTACAATGAGCAGTTCTTC. This translates into CASSPLGPGTPFYNEQFF. This rearrangement joins TRBV18 to TRBJ2-1; D unresolved. Germline loops: CDR1 KGHSH, CDR2 LQKENI. The CDR3 has 18 residues. Deletions cut 1 base from V and 3 bases from J, with 19 bases between.